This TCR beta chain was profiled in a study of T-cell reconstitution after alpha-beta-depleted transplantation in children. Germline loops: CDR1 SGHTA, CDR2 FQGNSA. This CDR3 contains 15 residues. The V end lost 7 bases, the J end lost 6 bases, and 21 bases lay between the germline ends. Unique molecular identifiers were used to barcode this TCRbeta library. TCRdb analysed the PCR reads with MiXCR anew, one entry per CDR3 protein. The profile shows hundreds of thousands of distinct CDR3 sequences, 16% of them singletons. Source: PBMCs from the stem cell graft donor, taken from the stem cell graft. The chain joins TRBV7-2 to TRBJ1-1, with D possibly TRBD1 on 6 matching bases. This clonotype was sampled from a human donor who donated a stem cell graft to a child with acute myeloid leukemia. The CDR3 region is CASTPGGGSRAEAFF. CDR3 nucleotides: TGTGCCAGCACTCCTGGGGGGGGCAGTCGAGCTGAAGCTTTCTTT. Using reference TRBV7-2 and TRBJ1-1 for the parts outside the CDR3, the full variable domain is GAGVSQSPSNKVTEKGKDVELRCDPISGHTALYWYRQSLGQGLEFLIYFQGNSAPDKSGLPSDRFSAERTGGSVSTLTIQRTQQEDSAVYLCASTPGGGSRAEAFFGQGTRLTVV.